These 17 T cell receptor beta chains came from one sample sequenced in a study of shared clonotypes between healthy human individuals. Libraries were prepared by immunoSEQ multiplex PCR; TCRdb keeps only in-frame clonotypes and omits some of them. The profile covers about 1.1 million clones, with about 84% appearing a single time and approximately 0.52% taken by the ten largest. Sequenced: memory CD4+ T cells from PBMCs. Subset here: CD45RA-negative fraction. The receptors come from a young man in good health. Some clones in this sample may be carry-over from other donors' samples.

CDR3 nucleotides: TGTGCCAGCAGTAGACAAGGAAGGGGGAGAGTGGATGAGCAGTTCTTC. Residues: CASSRQGRGRVDEQFF. This chain links TRBV25-1 with TRBJ2-1, with D tentatively TRBD1 (6 bases). Germline V lookup: CDR1 MGHDK, CDR2 SYGVNS. Trimming removed 5 bases from V and 8 bases from J, with 22 bases in between. This CDR3 is built from 16 residues.

The J gene is TRBJ1-4, the V gene TRBV6-6; 8 bases are shared with TRBD1. CDR1 is MNHNY, CDR2 SVGAGI, per germline (reference sequence). V was clipped by 8 bases and J by 8 bases; unmatched bases: 7. CDR3 length: 13 amino acids. The CDR3 loop is CASRQGAWEKLFF. As DNA, the CDR3 is TGTGCCAGCCGGCAGGGGGCATGGGAAAAACTGTTTTTT.

The chain combines TRBV7-8 with TRBJ1-4; 10 bases match TRBD1. The CDR3 has 17 amino acids. V was pared by 1 base and J by 7 bases, with 9 bases of the junction left unmatched. The germline V gene encodes CDR1 SGHVS and CDR2 FQNEAQ. The CDR3: CASSLGPQGQGFEKLFF. CDR3 nucleotides: TGTGCCAGCAGCTTAGGACCCCAGGGACAGGGGTTTGAAAAACTGTTTTTT.

V usage is TRBV7-2 and J usage is TRBJ2-7; 7 nucleotides match TRBD2. The CDR3 sequence is 15 residues long. Trimming at V came to 5 bases and at J to 3 bases, leaving 10 bases not matched to a gene. In germline, CDR1 is SGHTA, CDR2 FQGNSA. This CDR3 is CASSRRVGGDYEQYF. The CDR3 bases are TGTGCCAGCAGCCGTCGGGTGGGGGGGGACTACGAGCAGTACTTC.

The chain couples TRBV21-1 to TRBJ2-1; the DNA was not used to check the table's D call, TRBD2. TRBV21-1 is a pseudogene segment. This CDR3 comprises 18 residues. Written as DNA, the CDR3 is TGTGCCAGCAGCAAGGGGGGTTTTGTGGGAGTGGCGTACAATGAGCAGTTCTTC. It codes for CASSKGGFVGVAYNEQFF.

To note about this clone: This could be a read error, since a much larger clone is one nucleotide away. The J gene is TRBJ1-3, the V gene TRBV7-8; D is ambiguous. Trimming removed 4 bases from V and 0 bases from J, with 7 bases in between. Germline CDR1 SGHVS, CDR2 FQNEAQ. This CDR3 has 14 amino acids. The CDR3 loop is CASSSASSGNTIYF. CDR3 coding DNA: TGTGCCAGCAGCTCAGCGAGCTCTGGAAACACCATATATTTT.

The chain links TRBV6-5 to TRBJ2-3; 9 positions match TRBD2. CDR3 size: 15 residues. V was clipped by 4 bases and J by 6 bases; unmatched bases: 8. The germline V gene has CDR1 MNHEY and CDR2 SVGAGI. CDR3 sequence (DNA): TGTGCCAGCAGTTGGTCGGCGGGAGGGCCTGATACGCAGTATTTT. Translation gives CASSWSAGGPDTQYF.

This sequence joins TRBV4-2 and TRBJ2-5; D unresolved. This CDR3 spans 14 amino acids. In germline, CDR1 is LGHNA, CDR2 YNFKEQ. V was cut by 6 bases and J by 2 bases, with 13 bases left in between. DNA of the CDR3: TGTGCCAGCAGTTTCCGGCTCTGGCAAGAGACCCAGTACTTC. It codes for CASSFRLWQETQYF.

The chain employs TRBV30 and TRBJ1-6; D unresolved. The CDR3 runs to 17 residues. CDR1 and CDR2 (germline): GTSNPN, SVGIG (reference sequence). V lost 0 bases, J lost 4 bases, and 16 bases lay in between. The chain's CDR3 is CAWSVRGIQLYNSPLHF. CDR3 sequence (DNA): TGTGCCTGGAGTGTACGAGGCATCCAGCTATATAATTCACCCCTCCACTTT.

The chain joins TRBV4-2 to TRBJ2-7; D possibly corresponds to TRBD2 (7 bases). Germline V gene lookup returns CDR1 LGHNA and CDR2 YNFKEQ. Trimming removed 3 bases from V and 4 bases from J, with 22 bases in between. The CDR3 contains 17 residues. The CDR3 loop is CASSHTGDGGRNYEQYF. In DNA, the CDR3 is TGTGCCAGCAGCCATACGGGGGACGGGGGGCGAAATTACGAGCAGTACTTC.

This clone came up a few times. Other nucleotide sequences in the sample specify the same CDR3. The CDR3 loop is CSVDGNTEAFF. The DNA of the CDR3 is TGCAGCGTGGACGGTAACACTGAAGCTTTCTTT. The chain combines TRBV29-1 with TRBJ1-1; D gene unclear. The CDR3 sequence is 11 residues long. Germline CDR1 and CDR2: SQVTM and ANQGSEA. Trimming removed 6 bases from V and 2 bases from J, with 7 bases in between.

The chain combines TRBV14 with TRBJ2-3; TRBD2 aligns across 8 bases. The V segment lost 1 base and the J segment 5 bases; nucleotides outside the gene matches: 8. CDR1 is SGHDN and CDR2 is FVKESK in the germline V gene. CDR3 length: 16 residues. The DNA of the CDR3 is TGTGCCAGCAGCCAAGTTTCACTAGCGGATAAAGATACGCAGTATTTT. Its protein is CASSQVSLADKDTQYF.

The CDR3 DNA is TGCGCCAGCAGGCCGCGGGGATCTGGGGCCAACGTCCTGACTTTC. Amino acid sequence: CASRPRGSGANVLTF. This chain uses TRBV5-1 with TRBJ2-6; TRBD2 is a possible D gene (6 bases). Germline CDR1 reads SGHRS; CDR2 reads YFSETQ. Trimming cost V 5 bases and J 1 base, with 10 bases left between them. The CDR3 has 15 amino acids.

With respect to this clone: A far more abundant clone sits one base away, making this likely a read error. This chain uses TRBV28 with TRBJ1-5; TRBD1 matches 9 bases. CDR3 length: 18 residues. Germline CDR1 is MDHEN and CDR2 is SYDVKM. The CDR3 is CASRQVPSGTGRNQSQHF. The CDR3 DNA sequence: TGTGCCAGCAGGCAAGTGCCCTCCGGGACAGGGCGTAATCAGTCCCAGCATTTT.

Notes on this clone: This sample also contains other DNA sequences that code for the same CDR3. The chain has TRBV9 and TRBJ2-3, with D maybe TRBD2 (5 bases). The V gene lost 4 bases and the J gene lost 1 base, with 13 bases spanning the gap. There are 15 residues in the CDR3. Looked up from germline, CDR1 is SGDLS and CDR2 is YYNGEE. The CDR3 bases are TGTGCCAGCAGCCCAAGACTGGAGGGCACAGATACGCAGTATTTT. It specifies CASSPRLEGTDTQYF.

CDR3 coding DNA: TGTGCCAGCAGCTCGCTGGGTATGACAGGGGGCAATGCTTTCTTT. Amino acids: CASSSLGMTGGNAFF. V gene TRBV7-8 combines with J gene TRBJ1-1, with 10 bases lining up with TRBD1. Germline CDR1 is SGHVS and CDR2 is FQNEAQ. This CDR3 is 15 amino acids long. With V trimmed by 4 bases and J by 11 bases, 13 bases remained unmatched.

The chain carries TRBV30 and TRBJ1-1; tentative D call: TRBD1 (6 bases). V lost 5 bases and J 8 bases, leaving 12 bases between the germline ends. The CDR3 is 11 amino acids. Germline loops: CDR1 GTSNPN, CDR2 SVGIG (reference sequence). The CDR3 loop reads CAWHRAAEAFF. For the CDR3, the DNA is TGTGCCTGGCACAGGGCGGCGGAAGCTTTCTTT.